The rows below give T cell receptor beta chains drawn from one sample of a study of T cell clonotyping in hematopoietic cell transplantation. Method: immunoSEQ multiplex PCR; TCRdb's copy keeps in-frame clones and lacks some. The sample gives roughly 6,000 clones, 75% to 80% of which show up once; roughly a third is in the top ten. The material was PBMCs, obtained 100 days after allogeneic stem cell transplant. The receptor set was obtained from a female patient aged 30-39 years who had an allogeneic stem cell transplant, so the T cells may come from the graft donor. Some clones in this sample may be carry-over from other donors' samples. Both conserved end residues are part of each CDR3. D genes are given only for firm matches. The listing skips clone size in some rows; elsewhere it reads once, few, many or a size class.

TRBJ2-7,NA,TRBV7-2,NA,CASSLLGLGSEQYF,TGTGCCAGCAGCTTACTAGGCTTGGGGAGCGAGCAGTACTTC
TRBJ2-1,NA,TRBV11-2,NA,CASSFYNEQFF,TGTGCCAGCAGCTTTTATAATGAGCAGTTCTTC
TRBJ1-1,NA,TRBV2,few,CASSEALMIAEAFF,TGTGCCAGCAGTGAAGCCTTGATGATCGCTGAAGCTTTCTTT
TRBJ1-5,NA,TRBV5-1,NA,CASSLGLPSSNQPQHF,TGCGCCAGCAGCTTGGGGTTACCGTCTAGCAATCAGCCCCAGCATTTT
TRBJ1-5,NA,TRBV7-9,NA,CASSLGEGAHQPQHF,TGTGCCAGCAGCTTAGGTGAAGGGGCCCATCAGCCCCAGCATTTT
TRBJ1-2,TRBD1,TRBV28,NA,CASSPDRARLEGYTF,TGTGCCAGCAGTCCTGACAGGGCCCGGTTGGAGGGCTACACCTTC
TRBJ2-7,TRBD2,TRBV10-2,NA,CASRKERGDYEQYF,TGCGCCAGCAGGAAGGAACGGGGGGACTACGAGCAGTACTTC
TRBJ2-2,NA,TRBV7-6,NA,CASSLDGRGNTGELFF,TGTGCCAGCAGCTTAGATGGCAGAGGGAACACCGGGGAGCTGTTTTTT
TRBJ2-5,NA,TRBV9,NA,CASSPGRGLQETQYF,TGTGCCAGCAGCCCTGGTCGAGGCCTCCAAGAGACCCAGTACTTC
TRBJ1-2,NA,TRBV4-3,NA,CASSQDSYYGYTF,TGCGCCAGCAGCCAAGATTCATACTATGGCTACACCTTC
TRBJ1-6,NA,TRBV6-1,once,CASGGQSSYNSPLHF,TGTGCCAGCGGCGGACAGAGCTCCTATAATTCACCCCTCCACTTT
TRBJ2-7,NA,TRBV30,few,CAWSPTRGGQYF,TGTGCCTGGAGTCCGACTAGGGGCGGGCAGTACTTC
TRBJ2-7,NA,TRBV5-6,NA,CASSSDGSPYEQYF,TGTGCCAGCAGCTCGGACGGTTCCCCCTACGAGCAGTACTTC
TRBJ2-7,TRBD1,TRBV28,NA,CASSFSGTGGYEQYF,TGTGCCAGCAGTTTTTCAGGGACAGGGGGTTACGAGCAGTACTTC
TRBJ2-7,NA,TRBV7-2,NA,CASSLGRGASYEQYF,TGTGCCAGCAGCTTAGGTAGGGGCGCGTCCTACGAGCAGTACTTC
TRBJ2-7,NA,TRBV4-3,NA,CASSQVQGHEQYF,TGCGCCAGCAGCCAAGTCCAGGGACACGAGCAGTACTTC
TRBJ2-7,TRBD2,TRBV7-2,NA,CASSLGAGGGGGEQYF,TGTGCCAGCAGCTTGGGAGCGGGGGGTGGAGGGGGAGAGCAGTACTTC
TRBJ1-2,TRBD1,TRBV5-4,NA,CASSEETGFNYGYTF,TGTGCCAGCAGCGAGGAGACAGGGTTTAACTATGGCTACACCTTC
TRBJ1-5,NA,TRBV19,few,CASSRPRGDQPQHF,TGTGCCAGTAGTAGGCCCCGGGGGGATCAGCCCCAGCATTTT
TRBJ2-3,TRBD1,TRBV19,NA,CASSRGTGVDTQYF,TGTGCCAGTAGTAGGGGGACAGGGGTAGATACGCAGTATTTT